This T cell receptor beta chain was found in a study of vaccination and CD4 T cells after COVID-19. Oncomine TCR Beta short-read sequencing was applied to DNA from cultured CD4+ T cells. TCRdb independently ran MiXCR on the PCR reads; one entry per CDR3 protein. The profile shows about 15,000 distinct CDR3 sequences, around 60% of them singletons. Treatment of the sample: 10-day PBMC culture with coronavirus spike peptide pools or control peptides (ViraFEST assay). As regards this clonotype: Its antigen is unidentified.

The CDR3 sequence is 16 residues long. Per germline, CDR1 KGHDR and CDR2 SFDVKD. V lost 5 bases, J lost 4 bases, and 11 bases stayed unmatched. The chain recombines TRBV24-1 with TRBJ2-7; TRBD1 agrees at 9 bases. The sequence derives from a human donor who had recovered from COVID-19. Sequencing was performed on CD4+ T cells from blood, cultured in vitro. The CDR3 coding sequence is TGTGCCACCAGTGCCTACCGGGACAGGGCCTCTTACGAGCAGTACTTC. This translates into CATSAYRDRASYEQYF.